The T cell receptor (beta chain) described here comes from a study of blood T cells in healthy people across ages. This CDR3 has 18 residues. Trimming removed 1 base from V and 2 bases from J, with 18 bases in between. It was with a sample-barcoded 5' primer and a J-beta primer mix that a second PCR of about 6 to 12 cycles was run. TCRdb itself ran the 5' RACE reads through MiXCR, one entry per CDR3 protein. The sample has some 1,800,000 distinct CDR3 sequences; roughly two fifths are singletons. This receptor was identified in a human donor in good health. The chain has TRBV12-3 or TRBV12-4 and TRBJ1-3; no reliable D call. The specimen sequenced was blood. The CDR3, as DNA: TGTGCCAGCAGTTTAGTCGAGTTGAGGGTAGAAGCTGGAAACACCATATATTTT. Translated: CASSLVELRVEAGNTIYF.